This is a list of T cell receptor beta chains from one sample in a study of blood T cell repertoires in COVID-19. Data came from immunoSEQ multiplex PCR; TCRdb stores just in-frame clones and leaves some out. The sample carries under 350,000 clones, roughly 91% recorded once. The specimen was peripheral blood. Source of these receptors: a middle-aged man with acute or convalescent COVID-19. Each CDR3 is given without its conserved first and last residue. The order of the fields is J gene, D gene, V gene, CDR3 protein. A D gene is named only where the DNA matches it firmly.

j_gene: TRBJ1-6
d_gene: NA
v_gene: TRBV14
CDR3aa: ASSLRVYNSPLH

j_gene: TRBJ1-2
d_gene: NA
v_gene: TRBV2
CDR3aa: ASRSLRGQLYGYT

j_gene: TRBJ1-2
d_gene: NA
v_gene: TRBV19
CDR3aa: ASSYQGHYGYT

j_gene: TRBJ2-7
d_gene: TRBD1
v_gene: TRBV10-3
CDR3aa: AIRPSTGTYEQY

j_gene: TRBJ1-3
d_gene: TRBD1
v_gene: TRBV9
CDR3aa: ASSFGQGSGNTIY

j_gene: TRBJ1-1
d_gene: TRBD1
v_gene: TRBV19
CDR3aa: ASSNPGQALMNTEAF

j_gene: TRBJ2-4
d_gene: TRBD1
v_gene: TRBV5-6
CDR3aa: ASAETGEAKNIQY

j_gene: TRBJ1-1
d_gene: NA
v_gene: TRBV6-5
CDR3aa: ASSFGSGGEAF

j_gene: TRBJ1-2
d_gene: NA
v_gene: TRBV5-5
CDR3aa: ASSTDSWSNGYT

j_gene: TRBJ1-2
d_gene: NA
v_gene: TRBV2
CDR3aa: ASSKTGVSYGYT

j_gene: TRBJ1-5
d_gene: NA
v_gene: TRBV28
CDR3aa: ASSSFGGYQPQH

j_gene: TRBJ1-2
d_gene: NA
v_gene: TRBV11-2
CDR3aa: ASSFPRGGYT

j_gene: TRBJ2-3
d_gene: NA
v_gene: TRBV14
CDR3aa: ASSPRTSIGSDTQY

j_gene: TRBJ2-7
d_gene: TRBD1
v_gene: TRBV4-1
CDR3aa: ASSRFPTGEGYEQY

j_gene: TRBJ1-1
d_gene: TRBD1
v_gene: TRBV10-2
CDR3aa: ASSSQGANTEAF

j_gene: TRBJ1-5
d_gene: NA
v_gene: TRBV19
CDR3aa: ASSPDIARSNQPQH